This TCR beta chain is drawn from a study of T cell responses to AZD1222 COVID-19 vaccine. Whole-study context: Pooled samples include second doses given at about 4 or 12 weeks.

The data were produced by immunoSEQ multiplex PCR, yet TCRdb's version contains in-frame clones alone and is incomplete. Of around 100,000 clones in the sample, roughly 85% were seen once. Deletions cut 1 base from V and 0 bases from J, with 7 bases between. CDR1 SGHAT and CDR2 FQNNGV come from the germline V gene. This CDR3 contains 16 residues. A note on this clone: Its antigen is still unknown.

The study's findings and limits: Donors in the cohort were predominantly white British and more often female, and clonal diversity was possibly underestimated.

The origin of this receptor is an adult in good health. The sequencing used peripheral blood, collected on day 0 of AZD1222 vaccination. The V call is TRBV11-2, the J call TRBJ2-6; no firm D call. The CDR3, as DNA: TGTGCCAGCAGCTTAGGGGCCCGCTCTGGGGCCAACGTCCTGACTTTC. Its translation is CASSLGARSGANVLTF.